The 19 T cell receptor beta chains below were found in one sample sequenced in a study of shared T cell receptors in the human thymus. The assay was immunoSEQ multiplex PCR, and TCRdb's table has in-frame clones only and misses some. Of roughly 410,000 clones in the sample, about 95% were seen once. The specimen sequenced was thymocytes. These TCRs come from a human donor.

The genes are TRBV27 and TRBJ2-7; D not resolved. The CDR3 extends over 13 amino acids. Looked up from germline, CDR1 is MNHEY and CDR2 is SMNVEV (reference sequence). Trimming left V 4 bases short and J 0 bases short, with 7 bases between. The CDR3 bases are TGTGCCAGCAGTTACAACAGCTCCTACGAGCAGTACTTC. Translated, it gives CASSYNSSYEQYF.

V usage is TRBV6-1 and J usage is TRBJ1-2, with a possible D match to TRBD1 (5 bases). The CDR3 has 12 residues. Per germline, CDR1 MNHNS and CDR2 SASEGT. V lost 5 bases to trimming and J lost 6 bases, with 10 bases between them. Here the CDR3 DNA reads TGTGCCAGCAGTAAGGGGCTAAATGGCTACACCTTC. This translates into CASSKGLNGYTF.

V is TRBV10-1 and J is TRBJ2-3, with 10 positions matching TRBD2. The CDR3 covers 17 residues. The J segment lost 5 bases and the V segment lost 2 bases, leaving 10 bases of the junction unmatched. CDR1 and CDR2 from the germline V gene are WNHNN and SYGVQD (reference sequence). The CDR3 sequence is CASSEGGLAGEGDTQYF. The CDR3 coding sequence is TGCGCCAGCAGTGAGGGGGGGCTAGCGGGAGAAGGAGATACGCAGTATTTT.

This sequence joins TRBV9 and TRBJ1-1; D remains ambiguous. The CDR3 is made up of 10 amino acids. Trimming cost V 5 bases and J 8 bases, with 7 bases left between them. Looked up from germline, CDR1 is SGDLS and CDR2 is YYNGEE. CDR3 residues: CASRGNEAFF. Here the CDR3 DNA reads TGTGCCAGCAGAGGGAACGAAGCTTTCTTT.

V usage is TRBV7-6 and J usage is TRBJ2-1, with D maybe TRBD2 (6 bases). Between the trimmed V and J ends, which lost 5 bases and 8 bases, there was a span of 28 bases. The CDR3 spans 18 residues. CDR1 SGHVS and CDR2 FNYEAQ come from the germline V gene. CDR3 sequence: CASSPLKIGTHHRYEQFF. DNA of the CDR3: TGTGCCAGCAGCCCCCTAAAGATCGGGACTCATCATCGCTATGAGCAGTTCTTC. The full variable domain, with the rest looked up from reference TRBV7-6 and TRBJ2-1, is GAGVSQSPRYKVTKRGQDVALRCDPISGHVSLYWYRQALGQGPEFLTYFNYEAQQDKSGLPNDRFSAERPEGSISTLTIQRTEQRDSAMYRCASSPLKIGTHHRYEQFFGPGTRLTVL.

The chain employs TRBV27 and TRBJ1-1; possible D gene TRBD1, 5 bases. The V gene's germline CDR1 is MNHEY and CDR2 SMNVEV (reference sequence). This CDR3 is 15 amino acids long. Trimming took off 3 bases at V and 2 bases at J, with 13 bases between the two ends. The CDR3 DNA sequence: TGTGCCAGCAGTTTGCCGGGGGTGCCTAACACTGAAGCTTTCTTT. Protein: CASSLPGVPNTEAFF.

The chain has TRBV28 and TRBJ1-5; D is possibly TRBD1 (6 bases). The CDR3 sequence is 13 residues long. Germline V gene lookup returns CDR1 MDHEN and CDR2 SYDVKM. The V end lost 8 bases, the J end lost 7 bases, and 15 bases lay between the germline ends. The CDR3 region is CASYRDPIQPQHF. The DNA for the CDR3 is TGTGCCAGCTACAGGGACCCTATACAGCCCCAGCATTTT.

The chain carries TRBV21-1 and TRBJ2-4. TRBV21-1 has pseudogene status. CDR3 length equals 15 residues. The CDR3 here is CASSIKDPAKNIQYF. The CDR3 DNA follows: TGTGCCAGCAGCATCAAAGACCCAGCCAAAAACATTCAGTACTTC.

This chain uses TRBV10-3 with TRBJ2-1; D is unresolved. In germline, CDR1 is ENHRY, CDR2 SYGVKD. V gave up 4 bases and J gave up 2 bases, with 3 bases separating them. The CDR3 length is 12 residues. The CDR3 region has the DNA TGTGCCATCAGTGGGACCTACAATGAGCAGTTCTTC. It codes for CAISGTYNEQFF.

The genes are TRBV5-1 and TRBJ1-4; the D is unclear. CDR3 length equals 13 residues. Trimming shortened V by 4 bases and J by 8 bases, and 12 bases separated the two germline ends. Germline CDR1 and CDR2: SGHRS and YFSETQ. Written as DNA, the CDR3 is TGCGCCAGCAGCCGAAGCAGAGAGGAAAAACTGTTTTTT. Translating gives CASSRSREEKLFF. The whole variable domain, filled in from reference TRBV5-1 and TRBJ1-4, reads KAGVTQTPRYLIKTRGQQVTLSCSPISGHRSVSWYQQTPGQGLQFLFEYFSETQRNKGNFPGRFSGRQFSNSRSEMNVSTLELGDSALYLCASSRSREEKLFFGSGTQLSVL.

This clone was recorded once. V usage is TRBV28 and J usage is TRBJ2-5, with D uncertain. With the DNA end fitting TRBJ2-7 better, the J assignment may be wrong. This CDR3 comprises 13 residues. CDR1 is MDHEN and CDR2 is SYDVKM in the germline V gene. The CDR3 nucleotides are TGTGCCACCGGTATGTGGGGCTCCTACGAGCAGTACTTC. Translated: CATGMWGSYEQYF.

This clone was recorded a few times. The chain joins TRBV7-9 to TRBJ1-2; 7 nucleotides agree with TRBD1. Germline loops: CDR1 SEHNR, CDR2 FQNEAQ (reference sequence). The CDR3 loop spans 14 amino acids. Trimming took 5 bases from V and 0 from J; bases not matched to a gene: 3. This CDR3 is CASSTGTANYGYTF. CDR3 coding DNA: TGTGCCAGCAGCACCGGGACAGCTAACTATGGCTACACCTTC. Looking up the rest from reference TRBV7-9 and TRBJ1-2 gives the full variable domain: DTGVSQNPRHKITKRGQNVTFRCDPISEHNRLYWYRQTLGQGPEFLTYFQNEAQLEKSRLLSDRFSAERPKGSFSTLEIQRTEQGDSAMYLCASSTGTANYGYTFGSGTRLTVV.

This chain links TRBV28 with TRBJ2-7; TRBD1 aligns across 8 bases. CDR1 MDHEN and CDR2 SYDVKM come from the germline V gene. The CDR3 sequence is 15 residues long. V shed 7 bases, J shed 2 bases, and the junction held 10 bases outside the gene matches. The CDR3 DNA is TGTGCCAGCACCATAGGGACAGGAGAACCCTACGAGCAGTACTTC. It is translated as CASTIGTGEPYEQYF.

V usage is TRBV6-5 and J usage is TRBJ2-1; 7 nucleotides line up with TRBD2. The ends lost 4 bases at V and 9 bases at J; junction bases unmatched: 6. Per germline, CDR1 MNHEY and CDR2 SVGAGI. The CDR3 length is 13 residues. The CDR3 DNA is TGTGCCAGCAGTTTCCTAGCGGACCCTGAGCAGTTCTTC. Encoded protein: CASSFLADPEQFF.

The chain couples TRBV6-5 to TRBJ2-5; no firm D call. Trimming cost V 6 bases and J 5 bases, with 10 bases left between them. Per germline, CDR1 MNHEY and CDR2 SVGAGI. The CDR3 covers 12 residues. The CDR3 here is CASSLPGETQYF. The CDR3 DNA sequence: TGTGCCAGCAGCCTCCCTGGGGAGACCCAGTACTTC.

The chain uses TRBV4-2 and TRBJ2-7, with TRBD2 as a possible D gene (5 bases). The CDR3 is 17 residues long. The V end was cut by 1 base, the J end by 2 bases, with 18 bases between. Germline CDR1 is LGHNA and CDR2 is YNFKEQ. The DNA for the CDR3 is TGTGCCAGCAGCCAAGTTTTCTTGGAAAGCGGAGCCTACGAGCAGTACTTC. Its translation: CASSQVFLESGAYEQYF.

The V and J genes are TRBV10-2 and TRBJ1-6; D may be TRBD1 (6 bases). Trimming pared 1 base from V and 8 bases from J, leaving 24 bases between. CDR3 length equals 19 residues. In germline, CDR1 is WSHSY, CDR2 SAAADI. The CDR3 DNA reads as TGCGCCAGCAGTGAGTGGGAGCAACAGGGAGTCCGGAATTATTCACCCCTCCACTTT. This sequence encodes CASSEWEQQGVRNYSPLHF.

V is TRBV29-1 and J is TRBJ1-5; TRBD1 agrees at 7 bases. The CDR3 sequence is 13 residues long. The V and J ends lost 5 bases and 2 bases, in that order; junction bases with no gene match: 3. Germline V gene lookup returns CDR1 SQVTM and CDR2 ANQGSEA. CDR3 in amino acids: CSVTDRGNQPQHF. In nucleotides, the CDR3 is TGCAGCGTTACAGACAGGGGCAATCAGCCCCAGCATTTT. Full variable domain (outside the CDR3, taken from reference TRBV29-1 and TRBJ1-5): SAVISQKPSRDICQRGTSLTIQCQVDSQVTMMFWYRQQPGQSLTLIATANQGSEATYESGFVIDKFPISRPNLTFSTLTVSNMSPEDSSIYLCSVTDRGNQPQHFGDGTRLSIL.

This chain links TRBV13 with TRBJ1-4; D uncertain. The CDR3 is 13 amino acids. In germline, CDR1 is PRHDT, CDR2 FYEKMQ (reference sequence). Trimming stripped 4 bases from V and 8 bases from J, with 11 bases between. DNA for the CDR3: TGTGCCAGCAGCTCGTACCTCGGGGAAAAACTGTTTTTT. Protein sequence: CASSSYLGEKLFF.